This TCR beta chain came from a study of CD8+ T cells in alopecia areata. Study in general: Among treated patients, oral tofacitinib was administered at 5 to 10 mg twice daily. The drug, tofacitinib, lasted 6 to 18 months, followed by 6 months off drug.

cDNA reverse transcribed from extracted RNA served as the sequencing template. Sequencing used immunoSEQ multiplex PCR; TCRdb keeps in-frame clones, though not all of them. The sample has some 110,000 clones, roughly two fifths seen once. Both peripheral blood and punch biopsies of lesional scalp skin were obtained from patients who had alopecia areata. V gave up 2 bases and J gave up 1 base, with 8 bases separating them. The CDR3 extends over 13 amino acids. Germline CDR1 GTSNPN, CDR2 SVGIG (reference sequence). The chain links TRBV30 to TRBJ1-2; no definite D call. The sample comprised CD4+ T cells sorted from blood. This clonotype was sampled from a human donor with alopecia areata. CDR3 in DNA: TGTGCCTGGAGTAAAGACGGTAACTATGGCTACACCTTC. This translates into CAWSKDGNYGYTF.